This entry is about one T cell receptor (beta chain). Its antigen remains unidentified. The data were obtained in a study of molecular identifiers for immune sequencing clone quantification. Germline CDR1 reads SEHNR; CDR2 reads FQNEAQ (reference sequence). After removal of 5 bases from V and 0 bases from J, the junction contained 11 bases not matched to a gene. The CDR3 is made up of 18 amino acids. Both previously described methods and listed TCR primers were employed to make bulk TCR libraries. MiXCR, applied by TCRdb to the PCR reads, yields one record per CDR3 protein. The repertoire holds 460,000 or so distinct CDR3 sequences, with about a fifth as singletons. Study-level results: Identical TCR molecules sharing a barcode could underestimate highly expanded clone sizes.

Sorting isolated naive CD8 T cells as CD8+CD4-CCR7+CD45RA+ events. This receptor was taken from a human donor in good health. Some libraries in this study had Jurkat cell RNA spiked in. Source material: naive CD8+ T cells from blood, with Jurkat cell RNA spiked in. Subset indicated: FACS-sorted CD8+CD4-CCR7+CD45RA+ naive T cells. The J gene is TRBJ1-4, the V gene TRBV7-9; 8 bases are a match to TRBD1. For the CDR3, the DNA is TGTGCCAGCAGCCTTAAGGGAACAGGGGGGACAACTAATGAAAAACTGTTTTTT. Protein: CASSLKGTGGTTNEKLFF.